These 16 T cell receptor beta chains share one sample of origin, sequenced in a study of Ad26.COV2.S vaccination and SARS-CoV-2 variants. Produced via immunoSEQ multiplex PCR; TCRdb's table is partial and in-frame only. This sample carries approximately 300,000 clones, just over 85% of them seen once, and the ten largest clones take around 2%. The treatment denotes: over 15 received Ad26.COV2.S at low or high dose, single or two shots; 5 received placebo; per-sample allocation not given. On day 63 after the first injection, vaccine and placebo recipients gave samples. Sample: peripheral blood, taken in a trial of Ad26.COV2.S vaccine versus placebo. The source is a person aged 18-65 years who received the Ad26.COV2.S COVID-19 vaccine or a placebo.

This chain uses TRBV15 with TRBJ1-1, with a possible D match to TRBD1 (5 bases). Trimming shortened V by 1 base and J by 6 bases, and 9 bases separated the two germline ends. The V gene's germline CDR1 is LNHNV and CDR2 YYDKDF (reference sequence). The CDR3 length is 13 residues. The CDR3 nucleotides read TGTGCCACCAGCAGAGGCAGGGACTCTGAAGCTTTCTTT. This codes for CATSRGRDSEAFF.

V is TRBV6-5 and J is TRBJ2-3; D unresolved. CDR1 MNHEY and CDR2 SVGAGI come from the germline V gene. The CDR3 covers 16 residues. V was shortened by 0 bases and J by 0 bases, with 10 bases between the two germline ends. CDR3 region: CASSYSTQRSTDTQYF. CDR3 in DNA: TGTGCCAGCAGTTACTCGACACAACGGAGCACAGATACGCAGTATTTT.

The gene calls are TRBV10-3 and TRBJ2-1, with D hard to call. Germline V gene sequence: CDR1 ENHRY, CDR2 SYGVKD. The CDR3 runs 12 residues. Trimming pared 0 bases from V and 8 bases from J, leaving 5 bases between. The CDR3 DNA reads as TGTGCCATCAGTGAGTCCGGTTATGAGCAGTTCTTC. Its translation: CAISESGYEQFF.

The chain couples TRBV6-5 to TRBJ1-5; tentative D call: TRBD1 (6 bases). This CDR3 contains 13 residues. V was shortened by 8 bases and J by 7 bases, with 15 bases between the two germline ends. CDR1 is MNHEY, CDR2 SVGAGI, per germline. The CDR3 loop reads CASRGALGQPQHF. CDR3 bases: TGTGCCAGCCGGGGGGCCCTTGGGCAGCCCCAGCATTTT.

The rearrangement uses TRBV5-1 and TRBJ2-7; 11 bases are shared with TRBD2. The germline gives CDR1 SGHRS, CDR2 YFSETQ. The V segment lost 3 bases and the J segment 4 bases; nucleotides outside the gene matches: 6. The length of the CDR3 is 15 residues. The CDR3 region is CASSSGTSGVYEQYF. The CDR3 DNA reads TGCGCCAGCAGCTCCGGGACTAGCGGAGTTTACGAGCAGTACTTC. Complete variable domain (other parts from reference TRBV5-1 and TRBJ2-7): KAGVTQTPRYLIKTRGQQVTLSCSPISGHRSVSWYQQTPGQGLQFLFEYFSETQRNKGNFPGRFSGRQFSNSRSEMNVSTLELGDSALYLCASSSGTSGVYEQYFGPGTRLTVT.

The gene calls are TRBV25-1 and TRBJ1-5, with D perhaps matching TRBD1 (5 bases). The CDR3 extends over 14 amino acids. Per germline, CDR1 MGHDK and CDR2 SYGVNS. The V end was cut by 5 bases, the J end by 9 bases, with 17 bases between. The CDR3 sequence is CASSRDGGSGPQHF. Written as DNA, the CDR3 is TGTGCCAGCAGTAGAGACGGGGGGTCGGGGCCCCAGCATTTT.

The J gene is TRBJ2-6, the V gene TRBV7-9; D not resolved. CDR3 length: 13 residues. Germline CDR1 SEHNR, CDR2 FQNEAQ (reference sequence). Trimming shortened V by 7 bases and J by 4 bases, and 8 bases separated the two germline ends. CDR3 loop: CASTTLGANVLTF. DNA of the CDR3: TGTGCCAGCACCACTCTGGGGGCCAACGTCCTGACTTTC.

This chain joins TRBV5-5 and TRBJ2-1; D unresolved. The CDR3 contains 13 residues. The V and J ends lost 2 bases and 3 bases respectively, with 6 bases between them. Germline CDR1 is SGHKS and CDR2 is YYEKEE (reference sequence). This CDR3 is CASSFSHYNEQFF. Written as DNA, the CDR3 is TGTGCCAGCAGCTTTAGCCACTACAATGAGCAGTTCTTC.

This clone came up once. The chain uses TRBV19 and TRBJ2-2, with TRBD2 matching over 9 bases. The length of the CDR3 is 15 residues. V shed 3 bases, J shed 3 bases, and the junction held 2 bases outside the gene matches. The germline CDR1 and CDR2 sequences are LNHDA and SQIVND (reference sequence). Here the CDR3 reads CASSIKRGDTGELFF. In DNA form, the CDR3 reads TGTGCCAGTAGTATCAAGCGGGGGGACACCGGGGAGCTGTTTTTT.

This sequence joins TRBV5-6 and TRBJ1-6, with D perhaps matching TRBD1 (5 bases). CDR3 length: 15 residues. The germline gives CDR1 SGHDT, CDR2 YYEEEE. Trimming pared 6 bases from V and 7 bases from J, leaving 17 bases between. This chain's CDR3 is CASMPGTTGNSPLHF. The CDR3 region has the DNA TGTGCCAGCATGCCCGGGACGACGGGGAATTCACCCCTCCACTTT.

V is TRBV19 and J is TRBJ1-2; 8 bases map to TRBD1. The CDR3 totals 14 residues. From germline, CDR1 is LNHDA and CDR2 SQIVND (reference sequence). V shed 4 bases, J shed 3 bases, and the junction held 4 bases outside the gene matches. The CDR3 bases are TGTGCCAGTAGTACTGACAGGGGAGACTATGGCTACACCTTC. Translated: CASSTDRGDYGYTF.

This chain connects TRBV5-6 to TRBJ1-2, with 8 positions matching TRBD1. The CDR3 has 14 residues. Trimming cost V 2 bases and J 8 bases; bases outside gene matches: 8. Germline V gives CDR1 SGHDT, CDR2 YYEEEE. The CDR3 sequence is CASSFFRQGSGYTF. In DNA, the CDR3 is TGTGCCAGCAGCTTCTTTAGACAGGGGTCGGGCTACACCTTC.

The rearrangement uses TRBV25-1 and TRBJ2-1, with TRBD1 matching 8 bases. The germline gives CDR1 MGHDK, CDR2 SYGVNS. Trimming at V came to 4 bases and at J to 3 bases, leaving 5 bases not matched to a gene. This CDR3 region has 15 residues. The CDR3 coding sequence is TGTGCCAGCAGTGGTAGGGGACAGGACTACAATGAGCAGTTCTTC. Its translation is CASSGRGQDYNEQFF. Filled out from reference TRBV25-1 and TRBJ2-1, the complete variable domain reads EADIYQTPRYLVIGTGKKITLECSQTMGHDKMYWYQQDPGMELHLIHYSYGVNSTEKGDLSSESTVSRIRTEHFPLTLESARPSHTSQYLCASSGRGQDYNEQFFGPGTRLTVL.

The rearrangement joins TRBV5-1 to TRBJ2-1; D is perhaps TRBD2 (6 bases). Germline V gives CDR1 SGHRS, CDR2 YFSETQ. The V gene lost 4 bases and the J gene lost 7 bases, with 9 bases spanning the gap. The CDR3 has 12 amino acids. The CDR3 loop is CASSRLVNEQFF. The CDR3 nucleotides read TGCGCCAGCAGCAGACTAGTTAATGAGCAGTTCTTC.

The chain couples TRBV19 to TRBJ1-2; 8 nucleotides agree with TRBD1. Germline V gene sequence: CDR1 LNHDA, CDR2 SQIVND (reference sequence). V lost 7 bases to trimming and J lost 1 base; unmatched junction nucleotides: 8. The CDR3 has 15 amino acids. The CDR3 sequence: CASMTGERFNYGYTF. Here the CDR3 DNA reads TGTGCCAGTATGACAGGGGAGAGGTTTAACTATGGCTACACCTTC.

The J gene is TRBJ1-6, the V gene TRBV3-1 (or the pseudogene TRBV3-2), with D perhaps TRBD1 (5 bases). This CDR3 has 15 amino acids. The germline V and J ends were trimmed by 5 bases and 10 bases, with 18 bases remaining between them. Looked up from germline, CDR1 is LGHDT and CDR2 is YNNKEL (reference sequence). This chain's CDR3 is CASSGGGGGGSPLHF. The CDR3 DNA reads TGTGCCAGCAGCGGGGGAGGCGGCGGAGGGTCACCCCTCCACTTT.